These T cell receptor beta chains were read from a single sample in a study of blood T cells in healthy people across ages. TCRdb fed the 5' RACE reads into MiXCR, producing one record per CDR3 protein. The table shows hundreds of thousands of distinct CDR3 sequences, with 40% to 45% occurring only once. Sequenced material: blood. All receptors come from a man older than 75 in good health. The CDR3 runs from the conserved cysteine through the conserved F or W. The order of the fields is J gene, CDR3 length, clone size, V gene, D gene, CDR3 protein, CDR3 DNA. A D gene is named only where the DNA matches it firmly. Only some rows state a clone size, as once, few, many or a class for expanded clones.

TRBJ2-5	16	-	TRBV20-1	TRBD1	CSAEYPGTGDQGTQYF	TGCAGTGCTGAATATCCCGGGACAGGGGACCAAGGGACCCAGTACTTC
TRBJ2-6	15	few	TRBV10-3	-	CAISGLQSGANVLTF	TGTGCCATCAGTGGACTCCAGTCTGGGGCCAACGTCCTGACTTTC
TRBJ2-3	14	few	TRBV4-3	-	CASSFNSLGDTQYF	TGCGCCAGCAGTTTTAATAGCTTAGGAGATACGCAGTATTTT
TRBJ2-7	16	-	TRBV7-9	-	CASSLRAGTGSVEQYF	TGTGCCAGCAGCTTAAGGGCAGGCACCGGGAGCGTCGAGCAGTACTTC
TRBJ2-1	15	-	TRBV7-9	-	CASAEGYLSGNEQFF	TGTGCCAGCGCCGAGGGGTACCTCTCCGGTAATGAGCAGTTCTTC
TRBJ1-1	12	few	TRBV29-1	TRBD1	CSSNRGLTEAFF	TGCAGCTCTAACAGGGGACTCACCGAAGCTTTCTTT
TRBJ2-1	13	-	TRBV30	-	CAWGIRSGETQFF	TGTGCCTGGGGAATAAGGTCGGGGGAGACCCAGTTCTTC
TRBJ2-2	14	-	TRBV15	-	CATSLRGNTGELFF	TGTGCCACCAGCCTTAGGGGGAACACCGGGGAGCTGTTTTTT
TRBJ2-7	13	many	TRBV27	TRBD2	CASSLTLGGKQYF	TGTGCCAGCAGTCTAACCCTCGGGGGGAAGCAGTACTTC
TRBJ2-2	14	-	TRBV6-6	TRBD2	CASGTSGVTGELFF	TGTGCCAGCGGGACGAGCGGGGTAACCGGGGAGCTGTTTTTT
TRBJ1-4	15	-	TRBV5-6	-	CASSTTLTGREKLFF	TGTGCCAGCAGTACGACACTCACCGGGCGTGAAAAACTGTTTTTT
TRBJ2-6	12	few	TRBV6-5	-	CASRELTGVLTF	TGTGCCAGCAGGGAGTTAACCGGCGTCCTGACTTTC
TRBJ1-6	14	-	TRBV4-3	-	CASSQGSRNSPLHF	TGCGCCAGCAGCCAGGGATCGCGAAATTCACCCCTCCACTTT
TRBJ2-1	18	few	TRBV4-1	-	CASSPLLDRVGIYNEQFF	TGCGCCAGCAGCCCCCTCTTAGATCGAGTAGGAATTTACAATGAGCAGTTCTTC
TRBJ2-4	16	many	TRBV4-1	TRBD1	CASSQNRQGQGYIQYF	TGCGCCAGCAGCCAGAACAGACAGGGACAGGGATACATTCAGTACTTC
TRBJ2-1	16	-	TRBV20-1	TRBD2	CSARDPSGREYNEQFF	TGCAGTGCTAGAGACCCTAGCGGGAGAGAGTACAATGAGCAGTTCTTC
TRBJ1-2	17	-	TRBV7-2	-	CASSPDVGRFSVDGYTF	TGTGCCAGCAGCCCAGACGTGGGCCGGTTCTCAGTCGATGGCTACACCTTC
TRBJ2-2	15	-	TRBV25-1	-	CASSNPAGNTGEPFF	TGTGCCAGCAGTAACCCAGCTGGCAACACCGGGGAGCCGTTTTTT
TRBJ2-7	12	-	TRBV7-2	-	CASSRLTNEQYF	TGTGCCAGCAGCAGACTTACAAACGAGCAGTACTTC
TRBJ2-3	16	once	TRBV5-5	TRBD1	CASSLDGTGRKDTQYF	TGTGCCAGCAGCTTGGATGGGACAGGAAGGAAAGATACGCAGTATTTT
TRBJ1-1	15	-	TRBV5-5	-	CASSLAGGRNPEAFF	TGTGCCAGCAGCTTGGCCGGCGGCAGAAACCCTGAAGCTTTCTTT
TRBJ1-5	16	-	TRBV7-9	TRBD1	CASSAPGQDRNQPQHF	TGTGCCAGCAGCGCCCCGGGACAGGACCGCAATCAGCCCCAGCATTTT
TRBJ2-7	16	few	TRBV4-2	TRBD1	CASSQDGTGSAYEQYF	TGTGCCAGCAGCCAAGATGGGACAGGGTCAGCCTACGAGCAGTACTTC
TRBJ2-7	16	-	TRBV24-1	TRBD2	CATSDTRGGSYNEQYF	TGTGCCACCAGTGATACTCGCGGGGGGTCTTACAATGAGCAGTACTTC
TRBJ2-7	16	-	TRBV12-3/TRBV12-4	TRBD2	CASSSSLAGLDNEQYF	TGTGCCAGCAGTTCTTCCTTAGCGGGACTGGACAATGAGCAGTACTTC
TRBJ2-7	20	few	TRBV7-2	TRBD2	CASSLNSGTSGSQSSYEQYF	TGTGCCAGCAGCTTAAATTCAGGGACTAGCGGGAGCCAGAGCTCCTACGAGCAGTACTTC
TRBJ2-1	14	few	TRBV4-2	TRBD2	CASSELTSGNEQFF	TGTGCCAGCAGCGAGCTGACTAGCGGAAATGAGCAGTTCTTC
TRBJ2-7	17	-	TRBV7-2	TRBD2	CASSLSGSGSSYNEQYF	TGTGCCAGCAGCTTATCGGGTAGCGGGAGTTCCTACAATGAGCAGTACTTC
TRBJ2-3	13	-	TRBV20-1	-	CSATGGVKDTQYF	TGCAGTGCTACAGGAGGTGTCAAGGATACGCAGTATTTT
TRBJ2-5	11	many	TRBV29-1	-	CSVQDNSAQYF	TGCAGCGTTCAGGACAATTCTGCCCAGTACTTC
TRBJ2-7	15	few	TRBV5-1	-	CASSLNAGSSYEQYF	TGCGCCAGCAGCTTGAACGCAGGGAGCTCCTACGAGCAGTACTTC
TRBJ2-5	11	-	TRBV12-3/TRBV12-4	-	CASSSTREQYF	TGTGCCAGCAGTTCCACTAGGGAGCAGTACTTC
TRBJ1-2	15	-	TRBV3-1	-	CASSQEWGAPAGYTF	TGTGCCAGCAGCCAAGAGTGGGGCGCACCAGCTGGCTACACCTTC
TRBJ2-5	13	-	TRBV5-1	-	CASSLDLSRPRYF	TGCGCCAGCAGCTTGGATTTGAGTCGGCCAAGGTACTTC
TRBJ2-5	13	-	TRBV27	-	CASSPSERYKQYF	TGTGCCAGCAGTCCTTCCGAGAGATACAAGCAGTACTTC
TRBJ2-1	15	-	TRBV24-1	TRBD1	CTTQFGGTGTPEQFF	TGTACCACCCAGTTTGGTGGGACAGGGACCCCAGAGCAGTTCTTC
TRBJ1-4	12	-	TRBV7-9	-	CASSQSSRKLFF	TGTGCCAGCAGCCAATCTTCAAGGAAACTGTTTTTT
TRBJ2-3	9	-	TRBV7-9	-	CAHTDTQYF	TGTGCCCACACAGATACGCAGTATTTT
TRBJ2-1	13	-	TRBV12-3/TRBV12-4	-	CASRDYLYNEQFF	TGTGCCAGCAGGGACTACCTTTACAATGAGCAGTTCTTC
TRBJ1-6	14	-	TRBV9	-	CASSNRANNSPLHF	TGTGCCAGCAGCAACCGGGCCAATAATTCACCCCTCCACTTT
TRBJ2-7	21	-	TRBV29-1	TRBD2	CSVEELEVEREGQWSYNEQYF	TGCAGCGTTGAAGAATTGGAGGTAGAGCGGGAGGGCCAGTGGTCCTACAATGAGCAGTACTTC
TRBJ2-5	15	-	TRBV6-2/TRBV6-3	-	CASSYSLRGEETQYF	TGTGCCAGCAGTTACTCTCTTAGGGGAGAAGAGACCCAGTACTTC
TRBJ1-6	14	once	TRBV6-5	-	CASSWEDGNSPLHF	TGTGCCAGCAGTTGGGAGGATGGTAATTCACCCCTCCACTTT
TRBJ2-4	13	-	TRBV6-8	-	CASPGCYKNIQYF	TGTGCCAGTCCCGGGTGTTACAAAAACATTCAGTACTTC
TRBJ2-7	16	-	TRBV24-1	TRBD1	CATSDNPGTGLYEQYF	TGTGCCACCAGTGATAATCCCGGGACAGGCCTCTACGAGCAGTACTTC
TRBJ2-7	16	many	TRBV28	-	CASSLLGRGPFYEQYF	TGTGCCAGCAGTTTATTAGGCCGGGGACCATTCTACGAGCAGTACTTC
TRBJ2-5	15	few	TRBV9	-	CASSVATTEMETQYF	TGTGCCAGCAGCGTAGCCACCACCGAGATGGAGACCCAGTACTTC
TRBJ2-7	15	-	TRBV3-1	TRBD1	CASSQATGGSYEQYF	TGTGCCAGCAGCCAAGCTACAGGGGGGTCCTACGAGCAGTACTTC
TRBJ2-1	17	once	TRBV2	TRBD2	CASSAGRAGVGVNEQFF	TGTGCCAGCAGTGCAGGACGAGCGGGAGTGGGAGTGAATGAGCAGTTCTTC